These 14 T cell receptor beta chains originate from one sample sequenced in a study of T cell responses to AZD1222 COVID-19 vaccine. Measured with immunoSEQ multiplex PCR; TCRdb has only the in-frame clones, and not every one. This table has some 150,000 clones, 82% appearing once. The material sequenced was peripheral blood, taken on day 0 of MenACWY control vaccination. All receptors come from an adult in good health.

The chain couples TRBV2 to TRBJ1-1; 8 bases align to TRBD1. V shed 8 bases and J 10 bases; nucleotides not matched to a gene: 6. CDR1 is SNHLY and CDR2 is FYNNEI in the germline V gene. This CDR3 is built from 11 residues. As DNA, the CDR3 is TGTGCCAGCGGACTTACAGGGGGAGCTTTCTTT. Translating gives CASGLTGGAFF.

The J gene is TRBJ2-5, the V gene TRBV19; D gene uncertain. Trimming pared 3 bases from V and 2 bases from J, leaving 16 bases between. From germline, CDR1 is LNHDA and CDR2 SQIVND (reference sequence). There are 16 residues in the CDR3. The CDR3 sequence is CASSMAQHLTQETQYF. The CDR3 region has the DNA TGTGCCAGTAGTATGGCGCAACACTTGACACAAGAGACCCAGTACTTC.

The genes are TRBV18 and TRBJ1-2; tentative D call: TRBD1 (6 bases). V was clipped by 3 bases and J by 0 bases, with 11 bases between them. This CDR3 has 15 amino acids. The V gene's germline CDR1 is KGHSH and CDR2 LQKENI. As DNA, the CDR3 is TGTGCCAGCTCACCGCCAGGGGCGACTAACTATGGCTACACCTTC. This sequence encodes CASSPPGATNYGYTF.

This clone was detected only a few times. This chain links TRBV2 with TRBJ2-3; D not resolved. This CDR3 spans 12 amino acids. The V end was cut by 4 bases, the J end by 5 bases, with 7 bases between. Germline V gene lookup returns CDR1 SNHLY and CDR2 FYNNEI. The CDR3 nucleotides read TGTGCCAGCAGTGCCTTACAAGATACGCAGTATTTT. It specifies CASSALQDTQYF.

The chain recombines TRBV3-1 (or the pseudogene TRBV3-2) with TRBJ2-1, with D possibly matching TRBD1 (5 bases). In germline, CDR1 is LGHDT, CDR2 YNNKEL (reference sequence). This CDR3 region has 16 residues. V lost 4 bases, J lost 2 bases, and 15 bases lay in between. This CDR3 reads CASSLGLGMAYNEQFF. CDR3 coding DNA: TGTGCCAGCAGCCTGGGGCTGGGCATGGCCTACAATGAGCAGTTCTTC.

This clone was counted only a few times. J is TRBJ1-1 and V is TRBV19; possibly TRBD1 for D (6 bases). The CDR3 has 16 amino acids. CDR1 is LNHDA, CDR2 SQIVND, per germline (reference sequence). V lost 3 bases and J lost 2, with 16 bases in between. CDR3 sequence reads: CASSMRRQALNTEAFF. The CDR3 nucleotides are TGTGCCAGTAGTATGCGCAGACAGGCCCTTAACACTGAAGCTTTCTTT.

This clone has only one observation. V usage is TRBV2 and J usage is TRBJ2-2; D unresolved. Germline V gene lookup returns CDR1 SNHLY and CDR2 FYNNEI. The CDR3 consists of 13 residues. V lost 6 bases to trimming and J lost 8 bases, with 13 bases between them. CDR3 sequence reads: CASSPYGTGELFF. CDR3 sequence (DNA): TGTGCCAGCAGCCCCTACGGAACGGGGGAGCTGTTTTTT. Full variable domain (outside the CDR3, taken from reference TRBV2 and TRBJ2-2): EPEVTQTPSHQVTQMGQEVILRCVPISNHLYFYWYRQILGQKVEFLVSFYNNEISEKSEIFDDQFSVERPDGSNFTLKIRSTKLEDSAMYFCASSPYGTGELFFGEGSRLTVL.

This clone has a handful of counts. The chain couples TRBV13 to TRBJ1-2; TRBD1 matches 10 bases. This CDR3 has 15 residues. Germline V CDR1 and CDR2: PRHDT, FYEKMQ (reference sequence). The V segment lost 5 bases and the J segment 8 bases; nucleotides outside the gene matches: 11. This chain's CDR3 is CASSRDRGGTGGYTF. CDR3 nucleotides: TGTGCCAGCAGCCGGGACAGGGGCGGTACAGGAGGCTACACCTTC.

This clone has a count of ten or more. The chain employs TRBV4-1 and TRBJ2-3; TRBD2 aligns across 9 bases. V gave up 0 bases and J gave up 4 bases; unmatched junction bases: 2. CDR1 and CDR2 (germline): MGHRA, YSYEKL. CDR3 length: 15 amino acids. Here the CDR3 DNA reads TGCGCCAGCAGCCAAGATCGCGGGGGGGCAGATACGCAGTATTTT. Amino acid sequence: CASSQDRGGADTQYF.

The chain employs TRBV20-1 and TRBJ1-1; possible D gene TRBD1, 5 bases. V was clipped by 3 bases and J by 0 bases, with 11 bases between them. The CDR3 is 14 amino acids. Per the germline V gene, CDR1 is DFQATT and CDR2 is SNEGSKA (reference sequence). CDR3 nucleotides: TGCAGTGCTAGTAAGGTGACAGTGAACACTGAAGCTTTCTTT. Translating gives CSASKVTVNTEAFF.

The V and J genes are TRBV19 and TRBJ1-2; a weak D match, TRBD1 (6 bases). This CDR3 spans 15 amino acids. Germline CDR1 and CDR2: LNHDA and SQIVND (reference sequence). V lost 6 bases and J 0 bases, leaving 14 bases between the germline ends. In nucleotides, the CDR3 is TGTGCCAGTAGATATATGGACAGACCTAACTATGGCTACACCTTC. This sequence encodes CASRYMDRPNYGYTF.

There are many counts of this clone. The chain uses TRBV15 and TRBJ2-5, with D possibly being TRBD1 or TRBD2 (6 bases each). The germline CDR1 and CDR2 sequences are LNHNV and YYDKDF (reference sequence). Trimming pared 5 bases from V and 5 bases from J, leaving 15 bases between. The CDR3 sequence is 14 residues long. CDR3 protein: CATSPLGGRETQYF. CDR3 bases: TGTGCCACCAGCCCCCTCGGGGGCCGGGAGACCCAGTACTTC.

For the CDR3, the DNA is TGTGCCAGCAGCTACGAGGCAGTTCCGGCAGATACGCAGTATTTT. Translated: CASSYEAVPADTQYF. V usage is TRBV6-5 and J usage is TRBJ2-3; unclear D gene. The CDR3 is made up of 15 amino acids. CDR1 MNHEY and CDR2 SVGAGI come from the germline V gene. V was shortened by 6 bases and J by 4 bases, with 17 bases between the two germline ends.

This clone was observed at least ten times. The chain employs TRBV2 and TRBJ2-7; TRBD2 agrees at 8 bases. CDR1 and CDR2 (germline): SNHLY, FYNNEI. V shed 7 bases, J shed 6 bases, and the junction held 8 bases outside the gene matches. The CDR3 loop spans 13 amino acids. The CDR3 coding sequence is TGTGCCAGCACGGGGGGGCCCATGGCCGAGCAGTACTTC. It encodes CASTGGPMAEQYF.